The 26 T cell receptor beta chains in this list originate from one sample, sequenced in a study of T cell responses to AZD1222 COVID-19 vaccine. Method: immunoSEQ multiplex PCR; TCRdb's copy keeps in-frame clones and lacks some. The sample has fewer than 200,000 clones, approximately 90% seen once. The sequences come from peripheral blood, collected on day 0 of AZD1222 vaccination. These receptors originate from an adult in good health.

The chain uses TRBV4-2 and TRBJ2-7; 9 bases are a match to TRBD1. The germline gives CDR1 LGHNA, CDR2 YNFKEQ. CDR3 length: 15 residues. With V trimmed by 4 bases and J by 2 bases, 6 bases remained unmatched. The CDR3 is CASSRLGTGTYEQYF. CDR3 DNA sequence: TGTGCCAGCAGCCGCCTGGGGACAGGGACCTACGAGCAGTACTTC.

The chain employs TRBV21-1 and TRBJ1-4. TRBV21-1 is a documented pseudogene. The CDR3 has 18 amino acids. This CDR3 reads CASSKEEVSGKGFEKLFF. Here the CDR3 DNA reads TGTGCCAGCAGCAAGGAGGAGGTTTCGGGGAAGGGCTTTGAAAAACTGTTTTTT.

This chain joins TRBV2 and TRBJ2-2; D is possibly TRBD1 or TRBD2 (5 bases each). Germline lookup yields CDR1 SNHLY and CDR2 FYNNEI. This CDR3 is 15 amino acids long. The germline V and J ends were trimmed by 4 bases and 1 base, with 10 bases remaining between them. The CDR3 DNA is TGTGCCAGCAGTGTATCGGGGCAGAACACCGGGGAGCTGTTTTTT. Its protein product is CASSVSGQNTGELFF.

The gene calls are TRBV9 and TRBJ1-2, with unresolved D. V dropped 0 bases and J dropped 5 bases, with 11 bases sitting between them. This CDR3 contains 14 residues. Germline lookup yields CDR1 SGDLS and CDR2 YYNGEE. CDR3 sequence reads: CASSVDTATYGYTF. The DNA of the CDR3 is TGTGCCAGCAGCGTAGACACAGCGACGTATGGCTACACCTTC. Complete variable domain (other parts from reference TRBV9 and TRBJ1-2): DSGVTQTPKHLITATGQRVTLRCSPRSGDLSVYWYQQSLDQGLQFLIQYYNGEERAKGNILERFSAQQFPDLHSELNLSSLELGDSALYFCASSVDTATYGYTFGSGTRLTVV.

The chain joins TRBV2 to TRBJ2-2; possibly TRBD2 for D (5 bases). Germline V CDR1 and CDR2: SNHLY, FYNNEI. The CDR3 has 13 amino acids. V lost 6 bases to trimming and J lost 3 bases, with 8 bases between them. The CDR3 DNA follows: TGTGCCAGCAGGGAGGATTACACCGGGGAGCTGTTTTTT. This codes for CASREDYTGELFF.

The V call is TRBV19, the J call TRBJ1-1, with TRBD1 as a possible D gene (5 bases). The CDR3 is 14 amino acids. Germline lookup yields CDR1 LNHDA and CDR2 SQIVND (reference sequence). Trimming removed 1 base from V and 1 base from J, with 7 bases in between. CDR3 in DNA: TGTGCCAGTAGTATAGTTGGGACGAACACTGAAGCTTTCTTT. This encodes CASSIVGTNTEAFF.

The genes are TRBV6-5 and TRBJ1-2; D is unclear. Between the trimmed V and J ends, which lost 5 bases and 4 bases, there was a span of 14 bases. Looked up from germline, CDR1 is MNHEY and CDR2 is SVGAGI. The CDR3 spans 14 residues. CDR3 amino acids: CASSPREKIYGYTF. The CDR3 region has the DNA TGTGCCAGCAGTCCACGGGAAAAGATCTATGGCTACACCTTC.

V usage is TRBV7-2 and J usage is TRBJ1-5, with 8 bases identical to TRBD1. The CDR3 is 14 amino acids. V shed 4 bases, J shed 7 bases, and the junction held 6 bases outside the gene matches. Germline CDR1 and CDR2: SGHTA and FQGNSA. Here the CDR3 reads CASSSTGDRQPQHF. The DNA for the CDR3 is TGTGCCAGCAGCTCGACAGGGGATAGACAGCCCCAGCATTTT.

This clone was detected only a few times. This chain joins TRBV7-3 and TRBJ2-3; TRBD2 aligns across 7 bases. CDR1 and CDR2 from the germline V gene are SGHTA and FQGTGA. Trimming took 7 bases from V and 6 from J; bases not matched to a gene: 13. This CDR3 has 15 amino acids. The CDR3, as DNA: TGTGCCAGCACCCTAACTAGCGACGTACGGGATACGCAGTATTTT. Translating it yields CASTLTSDVRDTQYF.

This clone was found once. This chain uses TRBV28 with TRBJ1-5; D gene uncertain. Germline-derived CDR1 and CDR2 are MDHEN and SYDVKM. V was shortened by 4 bases and J by 0 bases, with 19 bases between the two germline ends. The CDR3 is made up of 18 amino acids. The CDR3 region is CASSSPKDGAPSNQPQHF. The CDR3 nucleotides are TGTGCCAGCAGTTCCCCCAAGGACGGAGCTCCTAGCAATCAGCCCCAGCATTTT.

Details on this clone: One end of the junction fails to match germline, which may point to a read error. The V call is TRBV6-1, the J call TRBJ2-1; 9 nucleotides line up with TRBD2. This CDR3 has 17 amino acids. The V gene's germline CDR1 is MNHNS and CDR2 SASEGT. The CDR3 loop reads CASSEARSSGAYNEQFF. Written as DNA, the CDR3 is TGTGCCAGCAGTGAAGCGCGGTCTAGCGGGGCCTATAATGAGCAGTTCTTC.

The J gene is TRBJ2-3, the V gene TRBV5-1; no definite D call. V lost 4 bases and J 2 bases, leaving 11 bases between the germline ends. The CDR3 consists of 14 residues. Germline V lookup: CDR1 SGHRS, CDR2 YFSETQ. The CDR3 loop is CASSPGPSTDTQYF. The CDR3 DNA follows: TGCGCCAGCAGCCCCGGGCCCTCCACAGATACGCAGTATTTT. Combining the CDR3 with reference TRBV5-1 and TRBJ2-3 gives the whole variable domain KAGVTQTPRYLIKTRGQQVTLSCSPISGHRSVSWYQQTPGQGLQFLFEYFSETQRNKGNFPGRFSGRQFSNSRSEMNVSTLELGDSALYLCASSPGPSTDTQYFGPGTRLTVL.

This clone was recorded once. The rearrangement links TRBV29-1 to TRBJ1-4; unclear D gene. Germline CDR1 and CDR2: SQVTM and ANQGSEA. The CDR3 is made up of 12 amino acids. V was shortened by 4 bases and J by 0 bases, with 3 bases between the two germline ends. The CDR3 here is CSVAPTNEKLFF. CDR3 bases: TGCAGCGTTGCTCCAACTAATGAAAAACTGTTTTTT.

The rearrangement joins TRBV4-2 to TRBJ1-4; D call uncertain. V lost 4 bases and J 0 bases, leaving 9 bases between the germline ends. The CDR3 loop spans 15 amino acids. CDR1 and CDR2 from the germline V gene are LGHNA and YNFKEQ. The CDR3 DNA reads as TGTGCCAGCAGCCGGGCGGGTTCAACTAATGAAAAACTGTTTTTT. Its protein product is CASSRAGSTNEKLFF.

V usage is TRBV21-1 and J usage is TRBJ2-3. TRBV21-1 constitutes a pseudogene. This CDR3 is 18 amino acids long. CDR3 sequence (DNA): TGTGCCAGCAGCAAACCCCCCAGACAGGAGGGGGGAACAGATACGCAGTATTTT. It translates to CASSKPPRQEGGTDTQYF.

This chain links TRBV27 with TRBJ1-2; D is perhaps TRBD1 (5 bases). The germline V and J ends were trimmed by 3 bases and 6 bases, with 11 bases remaining between them. The germline V gene encodes CDR1 MNHEY and CDR2 SMNVEV (reference sequence). The CDR3 covers 13 residues. The CDR3 protein is CASSLYGANGYTF. CDR3 coding DNA: TGTGCCAGCAGTTTGTACGGGGCCAATGGCTACACCTTC.

The chain combines TRBV12-3 or TRBV12-4 with TRBJ1-2; D is unclear. This CDR3 has 12 residues. The V end was cut by 3 bases, the J end by 8 bases, with 10 bases between. CDR3 coding DNA: TGTGCCAGCAGTTTGTTCGGGAGGGGCTACACCTTC. Its protein is CASSLFGRGYTF.

The chain has TRBV5-8 and TRBJ2-6; no clear D. From germline, CDR1 is SGHTS and CDR2 YDEGEE. The CDR3 runs 16 residues. Trimming cost V 1 base and J 0 bases, with 8 bases left between them. CDR3 nucleotide sequence: TGTGCCAGCAGCTTGATTCGGCGCTCTGGGGCCAACGTCCTGACTTTC. Protein sequence: CASSLIRRSGANVLTF.

This chain links TRBV7-9 with TRBJ1-6; D not certain. Germline V lookup: CDR1 SEHNR, CDR2 FQNEAQ (reference sequence). The CDR3 totals 13 residues. The V gene lost 0 bases and the J gene lost 10 bases, with 7 bases spanning the gap. CDR3 in DNA: TGTGCCAGCAGCTTAGCTCCAACCTCACCCCTCCACTTT. Its translation: CASSLAPTSPLHF.

The V and J genes are TRBV4-1 and TRBJ2-3, with D tentatively TRBD1 or TRBD2 (6 bases each). This CDR3 has 15 amino acids. V was clipped by 0 bases and J by 4 bases, with 11 bases between them. CDR1 and CDR2 from the germline V gene are MGHRA and YSYEKL. CDR3: CASSQEDGGADTQYF. The CDR3 DNA is TGCGCCAGCAGCCAAGAGGACGGGGGCGCAGATACGCAGTATTTT.

V gene TRBV29-1 combines with J gene TRBJ2-3; D gene uncertain. This CDR3 has 11 amino acids. The germline V and J ends were trimmed by 3 bases and 2 bases, with 3 bases remaining between them. CDR1 and CDR2 from the germline V gene are SQVTM and ANQGSEA. The CDR3 sequence: CSVDLTDTQYF. CDR3 in DNA: TGCAGCGTTGACCTCACAGATACGCAGTATTTT.

The chain recombines TRBV6-2 or TRBV6-3 with TRBJ2-7; D might be TRBD1 (6 bases). The CDR3 extends over 12 amino acids. Per germline, CDR1 MNHEY and CDR2 SVGEGT. V was cut by 4 bases and J by 2 bases, with 6 bases left in between. In DNA form, the CDR3 reads TGTGCCAGCAGTTGGACAGCCTACGAGCAGTACTTC. It translates to CASSWTAYEQYF.

The V and J genes are TRBV6-5 and TRBJ2-1; D perhaps matches TRBD1 (5 bases). The CDR3 runs to 15 residues. The germline V gene has CDR1 MNHEY and CDR2 SVGAGI. Trimming removed 1 base from V and 6 bases from J, with 13 bases in between. The CDR3 DNA reads as TGTGCCAGCAGTTACTTAGGGGTAGGCGGCAATGAGCAGTTCTTC. This sequence encodes CASSYLGVGGNEQFF.

The genes are TRBV27 and TRBJ1-5; no clear D gene. CDR1 MNHEY and CDR2 SMNVEV come from the germline V gene (reference sequence). The CDR3 runs 15 residues. The V gene lost 2 bases and the J gene lost 0 bases, with 8 bases spanning the gap. The CDR3 protein is CASSLGHNSNQPQHF. CDR3 in DNA: TGTGCCAGCAGTTTAGGGCATAATAGCAATCAGCCCCAGCATTTT.

As DNA, the CDR3 is TGTGCCAGCAGCTTGGTTGGTGGGAGTCGGGAGACCCAGTACTTC. The encoded protein is CASSLVGGSRETQYF. This chain uses TRBV5-4 with TRBJ2-5; maybe TRBD2 (5 bases). The length of the CDR3 is 15 residues. V was clipped by 0 bases and J by 5 bases, with 14 bases between them. Germline CDR1 is SGHNT and CDR2 is YYREEE (reference sequence).

The chain employs TRBV10-2 and TRBJ2-5; D possibly corresponds to TRBD1 (5 bases). The germline V gene encodes CDR1 WSHSY and CDR2 SAAADI. The CDR3 covers 13 residues. V lost 10 bases, J lost 5 bases, and 17 bases lay in between. In nucleotides, the CDR3 is TGCGCCATAAGCCCGACAGTGCCGGAGACCCAGTACTTC. Amino acids: CAISPTVPETQYF.